These T cell receptor beta chains were read from a single sample in a study of shared T cell receptors in the human thymus. Here immunoSEQ multiplex PCR was the method, and the copy in TCRdb shows in-frame clones only, minus some. The sample lists 450,000 to 650,000 clones, about 84% occurring once. This sample also belongs to another study, concerning human thymus T cells.

The specimen sequenced was thymocytes. These receptors were obtained from a boy under two years old with a congenital heart defect. CDR3s include the opening cysteine and the closing phenylalanine or tryptophan. The order of the fields is V gene, clone size, D gene, J gene, CDR3 protein, CDR3 DNA. A D gene is named only where the DNA matches it firmly. Rows give clone size only sometimes, using once, few, many, or a class for an expanded clone.

TRBV7-6	NA	TRBD2	TRBJ2-7	CASSLGPGTSGRACYEQYF	TGTGCCAGCAGCTTAGGACCCGGGACTAGCGGGAGGGCATGCTACGAGCAGTACTTC
TRBV28	NA	TRBD1	TRBJ2-5	CASSFVGQGLGQETQYF	TGTGCCAGCAGTTTTGTCGGACAGGGGCTCGGGCAGGAGACCCAGTACTTC
TRBV4-1	few	NA	TRBJ2-6	CASSQVEGKSSGANVLTF	TGCGCCAGCAGCCAAGTAGAGGGAAAGAGCTCTGGGGCCAACGTCCTGACTTTC
TRBV13	NA	TRBD1	TRBJ1-5	CASSFRGTGEESLAQHF	TGTGCCAGCAGCTTTCGCGGGACAGGGGAGGAATCGTTGGCTCAGCATTTT
TRBV4-2	NA	TRBD1	TRBJ1-6	CASSQDSGQSYNSPLHF	TGTGCCAGCAGCCAAGATTCGGGACAGAGTTATAATTCACCCCTCCACTTT
TRBV4-2	NA	NA	TRBJ2-3	CASSPPGEADTQYF	TGTGCCAGCAGCCCCCCAGGGGAAGCGGATACGCAGTATTTT
TRBV23-1	few	NA	TRBJ2-5	CASSPQGQETQYF	TGCGCCAGCAGTCCTCAGGGACAAGAGACCCAGTACTTC
TRBV7-6	NA	TRBD2	TRBJ2-7	CASSQRGGRAALYEQYF	TGTGCCAGCAGCCAAAGGGGAGGGAGGGCCGCCCTTTACGAGCAGTACTTC
TRBV30	NA	TRBD1	TRBJ2-7	CAWSPGAGGREQYF	TGTGCCTGGAGCCCCGGGGCAGGGGGAAGGGAGCAGTACTTC
TRBV4-3	once	TRBD2	TRBJ2-3	CASSQEGVAGENTQYF	TGCGCCAGCAGCCAAGAAGGCGTAGCGGGTGAAAATACGCAGTATTTT
TRBV21-1	NA	NA	TRBJ1-2	CASSEGQVHEGYTF	TGTGCCAGCAGCGAAGGACAGGTCCATGAAGGCTACACCTTC
TRBV2	NA	TRBD2	TRBJ2-7	CASSGASGRPSDYEQYF	TGTGCCAGCAGTGGCGCTAGCGGGAGGCCCTCCGACTACGAGCAGTACTTC
TRBV29-1	NA	TRBD1	TRBJ2-1	CSISGTGVNEQFF	TGCAGCATATCCGGGACAGGGGTCAATGAGCAGTTCTTC
TRBV25-1	NA	TRBD1	TRBJ2-6	CASSNSGTGLTGANVLTF	TGTGCCAGCAGTAATTCCGGGACAGGTCTTACTGGGGCCAACGTCCTGACTTTC
TRBV7-3	once	NA	TRBJ2-1	CASSPTRSSSYNEQFF	TGTGCCAGCAGCCCCACCCGTTCTAGCTCCTACAATGAGCAGTTCTTC
TRBV7-8	NA	NA	TRBJ2-3	CASSLVPLAAKSSTDTQYF	TGTGCCAGCAGCTTAGTCCCCCTGGCGGCCAAATCGAGCACAGATACGCAGTATTTT
TRBV4-1	NA	NA	TRBJ2-5	CASSHLGGQETQYF	TGCGCCAGCAGCCATCTAGGGGGACAAGAGACCCAGTACTTC
TRBV4-1	once	TRBD1	TRBJ2-4	CASSQKGTEAGKNIQYF	TGCGCCAGCAGCCAAAAAGGGACAGAGGCAGGCAAAAACATTCAGTACTTC
TRBV5-1	NA	NA	TRBJ2-7	CASSLGPTATNYEQYF	TGCGCCAGCAGCTTGGGGCCGACAGCTACAAACTACGAGCAGTACTTC
TRBV7-3	NA	NA	TRBJ2-3	CASSFLIGGTQYF	TGTGCCAGCAGCTTCCTTATAGGGGGTACGCAGTATTTT
TRBV7-9	NA	NA	TRBJ2-6	CASSQLRGSGANVLTF	TGTGCCAGCAGCCAACTCAGGGGTTCTGGGGCCAACGTCCTGACTTTC
TRBV4-2	NA	NA	TRBJ2-3	CASSQDRAGPTDTQYF	TGTGCCAGCAGCCAAGATAGGGCAGGGCCGACAGATACGCAGTATTTT
TRBV28	NA	NA	TRBJ2-7	CASSLGAFPDRQYF	TGTGCCAGCAGTTTAGGGGCTTTCCCGGACCGGCAGTACTTC
TRBV7-2	once	NA	TRBJ2-1	CASSLKKEGWGFF	TGTGCCAGCAGCTTAAAGAAAGAGGGCTGGGGGTTCTTC
TRBV5-1	NA	TRBD2	TRBJ2-7	CASSPGLAGVRPYEQYF	TGCGCCAGCAGCCCAGGACTAGCGGGAGTTAGGCCCTACGAGCAGTACTTC
TRBV28	NA	TRBD1	TRBJ2-7	CASTRGGDRGYEQYF	TGTGCCAGCACCCGGGGGGGGGACAGGGGATACGAGCAGTACTTC
TRBV11-3	NA	TRBD2	TRBJ2-1	CASSDPGTSPNEQFF	TGTGCCAGCAGCGACCCCGGGACTAGCCCCAATGAGCAGTTCTTC
TRBV18	NA	NA	TRBJ2-1	CASSPGDFGYNEQFF	TGTGCCAGCTCACCGGGGGACTTCGGGTACAATGAGCAGTTCTTC
TRBV10-3	NA	TRBD1	TRBJ2-2	CAISVEGQGETGELFF	TGTGCCATCAGTGTGGAGGGACAGGGTGAAACCGGGGAGCTGTTTTTT
TRBV20-1	NA	NA	TRBJ2-1	CSARDPGVEFF	TGCAGTGCTAGAGATCCGGGAGTTGAGTTCTTC
TRBV5-5	NA	TRBD1	TRBJ2-7	CASSFHTGTVSYEQYF	TGTGCCAGCAGTTTCCATACCGGGACAGTCTCCTACGAGCAGTACTTC
TRBV19	NA	TRBD1	TRBJ2-1	CASSIGGDSNNEQFF	TGTGCCAGTAGTATAGGAGGGGACAGCAACAATGAGCAGTTCTTC
TRBV7-2	NA	NA	TRBJ1-5	CASSLGRRAGRSNQPQHF	TGTGCCAGCAGCTTGGGTAGGAGGGCCGGACGGAGCAATCAGCCCCAGCATTTT
TRBV5-3	NA	TRBD1	TRBJ1-3	CARSFFRDRGRLNTIYF	TGTGCCAGAAGCTTCTTCCGGGACAGGGGGCGATTAAACACCATATATTTT
TRBV5-1	NA	TRBD1	TRBJ1-1	CASSLVRSWTGENTEAFF	TGCGCCAGCAGCTTGGTCCGATCCTGGACAGGGGAGAACACTGAAGCTTTCTTT
TRBV28	once	TRBD2	TRBJ2-7	CASRGRLAGKISYEQYF	TGTGCCAGCCGGGGAAGGCTAGCGGGTAAAATCTCCTACGAGCAGTACTTC
TRBV5-1	once	TRBD1	TRBJ2-1	CASSLGQARDRDNEQFF	TGCGCCAGCAGCTTGGGCCAGGCTCGGGACAGGGACAATGAGCAGTTCTTC
TRBV7-6	NA	NA	TRBJ2-1	CASSLRPRRDNEQFF	TGTGCCAGCAGCTTAAGGCCGAGGAGGGACAATGAGCAGTTCTTC
TRBV15	few	TRBD2	TRBJ2-5	CATSRARVISGRTPVGTQYF	TGTGCCACCAGCAGAGCTCGGGTGATTAGCGGGAGGACGCCCGTGGGGACCCAGTACTTC
TRBV6-6	NA	NA	TRBJ1-2	CASTSMEGSYGYTF	TGTGCCAGCACCTCTATGGAGGGATCCTATGGCTACACCTTC
TRBV5-1	NA	TRBD1	TRBJ1-1	CASSPASDRVPNTEAFF	TGCGCCAGCAGTCCCGCCTCGGACAGGGTCCCTAACACTGAAGCTTTCTTT
TRBV7-9	once	NA	TRBJ1-3	CASTVEGYSGNTIYF	TGTGCCAGCACCGTAGAGGGATACTCTGGAAACACCATATATTTT
TRBV19	NA	TRBD1	TRBJ1-5	CASSFRQGAYYQPQHF	TGTGCCAGTAGTTTCCGACAGGGGGCCTATTATCAGCCCCAGCATTTT
TRBV5-4	NA	NA	TRBJ1-1	CASSVHQNTEAFF	TGTGCCAGCAGCGTCCATCAGAACACTGAAGCTTTCTTT
TRBV14	NA	TRBD2	TRBJ2-1	CASSLPTSGRTEQFF	TGTGCCAGCAGCCTGCCGACTAGCGGGAGGACTGAGCAGTTCTTC
TRBV6-5	NA	TRBD2	TRBJ2-7	CASSRLAGSSYEQYF	TGTGCCAGCAGTAGGCTAGCGGGAAGCTCCTACGAGCAGTACTTC
TRBV4-1	NA	TRBD1	TRBJ2-1	CASSQGDRGYDEQFF	TGCGCCAGCAGCCAAGGGGACAGGGGATACGATGAGCAGTTCTTC